This passage covers 17 T cell receptor beta chains from one sample sequenced in a study of cytomegalovirus exposure and HLA in healthy donors. Primers: 60 Vbeta forward and 13 Jbeta reverse. The assay was immunoSEQ multiplex PCR, and TCRdb's table has in-frame clones only and misses some. Of more than 150,000 clones listed, roughly 80% were seen once; the top ten hold 1.5%. Sequencing was done on a sample of PBMCs. These receptor sequences come from a man between 40 and 49 years old in good health and CMV-seronegative.

The chain recombines TRBV4-2 with TRBJ1-1; D not resolved. Germline V gene data show CDR1 as LGHNA and CDR2 as YNFKEQ. With 0 bases removed from V and 3 bases from J, the gap between germline ends came to 8 bases. This CDR3 comprises 14 residues. CDR3 sequence reads: CASSQDPGYTEAFF. CDR3 sequence (DNA): TGTGCCAGCAGCCAAGACCCGGGGTACACTGAAGCTTTCTTT.

This chain uses TRBV5-4 with TRBJ1-3, with D possibly being TRBD1 (5 bases). Germline CDR1 reads SGHNT; CDR2 reads YYREEE (reference sequence). The CDR3 covers 13 residues. V was trimmed by 6 bases and J by 4 bases, leaving 11 bases between them. The CDR3 is CASTVEGGNTIYF. The CDR3 DNA follows: TGTGCCAGCACCGTGGAGGGGGGAAACACCATATATTTT.

This chain uses TRBV4-3 with TRBJ2-1, with TRBD2 as a possible D gene (7 bases). V was trimmed by 4 bases and J by 8 bases, leaving 18 bases between them. The CDR3 runs 15 residues. In germline, CDR1 is LGHNA, CDR2 YSLEER. The CDR3, as DNA: TGCGCCAGCAGCCCACGGGGGGCCCAATCCGATGAGCAGTTCTTC. It yields the protein CASSPRGAQSDEQFF.

This clone was seen once. The V and J genes are TRBV15 and TRBJ2-7, with 8 bases identical to TRBD2. Germline V gene lookup returns CDR1 LNHNV and CDR2 YYDKDF (reference sequence). V lost 0 bases and J lost 6; bases outside the gene matches: 7. CDR3 length equals 15 residues. The CDR3 sequence: CATSRERLAGSEQYF. The CDR3 DNA follows: TGTGCCACCAGCAGAGAACGGCTAGCGGGTAGCGAGCAGTACTTC.

The chain is built from TRBV6-5 and TRBJ2-1; 9 nucleotides line up with TRBD1. CDR1 is MNHEY and CDR2 is SVGAGI in the germline V gene. J gave up 6 bases and V 8 bases, and 11 bases lay outside the gene matches. The CDR3 has 15 residues. The CDR3 DNA reads as TGTGCCAGCCGAGGGGACCGGGACAGGGTCAATGAGCAGTTCTTC. As protein: CASRGDRDRVNEQFF.

This chain joins TRBV27 and TRBJ2-1; 9 bases are a match to TRBD2. Germline CDR1 MNHEY, CDR2 SMNVEV (reference sequence). CDR3 length: 16 residues. The ends lost 2 bases at V and 2 bases at J; junction bases unmatched: 4. This CDR3 is CASSLGLARTYNEQFF. The CDR3 nucleotides are TGTGCCAGCAGTTTAGGACTAGCGCGGACCTACAATGAGCAGTTCTTC.

The V gene is TRBV28, the J gene TRBJ1-4; 7 nucleotides align to TRBD1. CDR1 is MDHEN, CDR2 SYDVKM, per germline. The CDR3 is 15 residues long. The V segment lost 5 bases and the J segment 7 bases; nucleotides outside the gene matches: 10. The CDR3 sequence is CASSPQGLGSEKLFF. For the CDR3, the DNA is TGTGCCAGCAGTCCACAGGGGCTCGGGAGTGAAAAACTGTTTTTT.

J is TRBJ1-2 and V is TRBV19, with D possibly being TRBD1 (6 bases). Germline V CDR1 and CDR2: LNHDA, SQIVND (reference sequence). The CDR3 covers 16 residues. V lost 5 bases and J 8 bases, leaving 24 bases between the germline ends. The CDR3 bases are TGTGCCAGTAGTCCCCCCGGACGGAGTTTAAGGGGGGGCTACACCTTC. Translating gives CASSPPGRSLRGGYTF.

This chain uses TRBV30 with TRBJ1-1, with 7 bases fitting TRBD1. V lost 5 bases to trimming and J lost 2 bases; unmatched junction nucleotides: 8. Germline CDR1 is GTSNPN and CDR2 is SVGIG (reference sequence). This CDR3 comprises 14 residues. The CDR3 DNA reads TGTGCCTGGGACACGACAGGGAAAAACACTGAAGCTTTCTTT. It encodes CAWDTTGKNTEAFF.

This sequence joins TRBV28 and TRBJ2-2, with D perhaps TRBD1 (6 bases). The V end lost 2 bases, the J end lost 8 bases, and 15 bases lay between the germline ends. The CDR3 spans 15 residues. The germline V gene encodes CDR1 MDHEN and CDR2 SYDVKM. The CDR3 loop reads CASSLRARGWGELFF. The CDR3 region has the DNA TGTGCCAGCAGTTTACGGGCCAGGGGATGGGGGGAGCTGTTTTTT.

The chain joins TRBV19 to TRBJ1-5; a weak D match, TRBD1 (5 bases). The CDR3 length is 18 residues. The germline gives CDR1 LNHDA, CDR2 SQIVND (reference sequence). V lost 7 bases to trimming and J lost 0 bases, with 22 bases between them. The CDR3 sequence: CASKSRTRADRSNQPQHF. The DNA of the CDR3 is TGTGCCAGTAAATCCCGGACACGGGCGGACCGTAGCAATCAGCCCCAGCATTTT.

The genes are TRBV7-2 and TRBJ2-2; maybe TRBD1 (5 bases). The germline gives CDR1 SGHTA, CDR2 FQGNSA. With 5 bases removed from V and 7 bases from J, the gap between germline ends came to 14 bases. This CDR3 is built from 14 residues. Written as DNA, the CDR3 is TGTGCCAGCAGCCCCTGGGGCAGAGACGGGGAGCTGTTTTTT. Protein: CASSPWGRDGELFF.

V gene TRBV4-1 combines with J gene TRBJ2-7, with TRBD2 identical over 8 bases. V lost 4 bases, J lost 2 bases, and 10 bases stayed unmatched. The CDR3 extends over 16 amino acids. In germline, CDR1 is MGHRA, CDR2 YSYEKL. As DNA, the CDR3 is TGCGCCAGCAGCCCAGAAGAGCGGGGGAGAACCTACGAGCAGTACTTC. Encoded protein: CASSPEERGRTYEQYF.

The gene calls are TRBV27 and TRBJ2-1, with 9 bases fitting TRBD2. This CDR3 comprises 18 residues. The V gene end was trimmed by 1 base and the J gene end by 0 bases; junction bases not matched to a gene: 7. Germline V gene lookup returns CDR1 MNHEY and CDR2 SMNVEV (reference sequence). This CDR3 reads CASSLWVGGGASYNEQFF. The DNA for the CDR3 is TGTGCCAGCAGTTTATGGGTGGGCGGGGGGGCCTCCTACAATGAGCAGTTCTTC.

V and J are TRBV5-1 and TRBJ2-7, with a tentative D call TRBD2 (7 bases). In germline, CDR1 is SGHRS, CDR2 YFSETQ. CDR3 length: 15 residues. Trimming pared 0 bases from V and 1 base from J, leaving 11 bases between. CDR3 coding DNA: TGCGCCAGCAGCTTGGGGGGGGGCGCTTCCTACGAGCAGTACTTC. It yields the protein CASSLGGGASYEQYF.

CDR3 loop: CASIGVTSGTDTQYF. The DNA of the CDR3 is TGTGCCTCAATCGGGGTGACTAGCGGCACAGATACGCAGTATTTT. The rearrangement uses TRBV30 and TRBJ2-3; the match to TRBD2 covers 8 bases. Germline values: CDR1 GTSNPN, CDR2 SVGIG (reference sequence). The CDR3 spans 15 residues. Trimming at V came to 7 bases and at J to 1 base, leaving 10 bases not matched to a gene.

The genes are TRBV18 and TRBJ1-1; 7 bases fit TRBD1. Germline V gives CDR1 KGHSH, CDR2 LQKENI. The CDR3 has 14 amino acids. V lost 2 bases to trimming and J lost 1 base; unmatched junction nucleotides: 1. The CDR3 spells CASSPGTANTEAFF. DNA for the CDR3: TGTGCCAGCTCACCAGGGACAGCGAACACTGAAGCTTTCTTT.